This TCR beta chain was sequenced in a study of T cell responses to AZD1222 COVID-19 vaccine. In regard to this clone: Antigen specificity is unknown.

Findings and limits, study-wide: Clonal diversity was possibly underestimated, and white British individuals and females predominated among donors.

Assay: immunoSEQ multiplex PCR; the TCRdb copy retains only in-frame clones and omits some. The table has some 97,000 clones, 70% to 90% seen once; the top ten hold 16%. The TCR sequence derives from an adult in good health. The specimen was peripheral blood, collected on day 0 of AZD1222 vaccination.

In DNA, the CDR3 is TGTGCCAGCAATCATGACCCTCAAAACACTGAAGCTTTCTTT. This codes for CASNHDPQNTEAFF. The chain carries TRBV6-5 and TRBJ1-1; unclear D gene. V was pared by 7 bases and J by 2 bases, with 14 bases between. CDR3 length: 14 residues. CDR1 is MNHEY, CDR2 SVGAGI, per germline.